The next 4 T cell receptor beta chains were all read from a single sample in a study of cytomegalovirus exposure and HLA in healthy donors. The PCR had 60 Vbeta and 13 Jbeta primers. TCRdb's table, derived via immunoSEQ multiplex PCR, lists solely in-frame clones and lacks some. The sample includes around 130,000 clones, 75% to 85% of them seen just once. Sequenced input: PBMCs. The receptors come from a man between 25 and 39 years old in good health and CMV-seronegative.

The chain carries TRBV7-2 and TRBJ1-1, with D possibly matching TRBD1 (6 bases). Germline V CDR1 and CDR2: SGHTA, FQGNSA. The CDR3 contains 13 residues. The germline V and J ends were trimmed by 5 bases and 4 bases, with 11 bases remaining between them. CDR3 in DNA: TGTGCCAGCAGCGGAGGACAGACCACTGAAGCTTTCTTT. It encodes CASSGGQTTEAFF.

The chain employs TRBV2 and TRBJ2-7, with D perhaps matching TRBD1 (7 bases). Germline CDR1 is SNHLY and CDR2 is FYNNEI. The V and J ends lost 5 bases and 5 bases respectively, with 22 bases between them. This CDR3 has 16 amino acids. The CDR3 loop is CASSLDRDFARDEQYF. CDR3 nucleotides: TGTGCCAGCAGTTTAGACAGGGACTTCGCAAGAGACGAGCAGTACTTC.

The J gene is TRBJ2-7, the V gene TRBV20-1, with D possibly matching TRBD2 (5 bases). V lost 5 bases, J lost 3 bases, and 8 bases lay in between. CDR3 length: 11 residues. CDR1 and CDR2 from the germline V gene are DFQATT and SNEGSKA (reference sequence). The CDR3 DNA is TGCAGTGCTTACCGGGACTACGAGCAGTACTTC. Amino acid sequence: CSAYRDYEQYF.

This chain uses TRBV10-3 with TRBJ2-5; 8 nucleotides match TRBD2. Germline V gene data show CDR1 as ENHRY and CDR2 as SYGVKD. V gave up 10 bases and J gave up 1 base; unmatched junction bases: 11. The CDR3 consists of 15 residues. The CDR3, as DNA: TGTGCCACCACCCTGAGCGGGAGAGTCCAAGAGACCCAGTACTTC. Its translation: CATTLSGRVQETQYF.